This T cell receptor beta chain was found in a study of blood T cells in healthy people across ages. Findings and caveats of the study: Investigators viewed diversity estimates from one million T cells as underestimates, the study reported.

For this clonotype: Antigen unknown.

Germline V gene sequence: CDR1 SGHAT, CDR2 FQNNGV. The CDR3 is made up of 15 amino acids. Trimming left V 3 bases short and J 0 bases short, with 11 bases between. Primers used in a second PCR of about 6 to 11 cycles were a sample-barcoded 5' primer and a J-beta primer mix. Through a template-switch adaptor with 12 random nucleotides, each cDNA molecule received a tag. One entry per CDR3 protein, called by TCRdb with MiXCR from the 5' RACE reads. The sample includes 790,000 or so distinct CDR3 sequences, 56% seen only once; the top ten take approximately 24%. Each of the donors had roughly 9.3 milliliters of peripheral blood drawn into EDTA-treated Vacutainer tubes. Per individual sample, total RNA of at least 6 micrograms was extracted.

This sequence originates from a man aged 35 to 55 in good health. J is TRBJ1-2 and V is TRBV11-2; maybe TRBD1 (5 bases). The sequenced sample consisted of blood. CDR3: CASSLGHQANYGYTF. CDR3 DNA: TGTGCCAGCAGCTTGGGGCACCAAGCTAACTATGGCTACACCTTC.